Following are 3 T cell receptor beta chains from one sample sequenced in a study of OX40 agonist ivuxolimab in advanced cancers. The protocol was immunoSEQ multiplex PCR, while the TCRdb copy is restricted to in-frame clones and leaves out a portion. The sample comprises tens of thousands of clones, 80% to 90% of which are singletons, and approximately 11% rests with the top ten. The sequencing used CD4+ or CD8+ T cells sorted from blood, collected in a trial of the OX40 agonist ivuxolimab. These receptors all come from an adult with an advanced solid tumor such as melanoma, head and neck, liver or kidney cancer.

J is TRBJ2-7 and V is TRBV7-2; 7 bases are shared with TRBD1. J gave up 0 bases and V 0 bases, and 5 bases lay outside the gene matches. Germline assignment: CDR1 SGHTA and CDR2 FQGNSA. This CDR3 is built from 16 residues. CDR3 sequence: CASSLASTGFSYEQYF. The CDR3 bases are TGTGCCAGCAGCTTAGCGTCGACAGGGTTCTCCTACGAGCAGTACTTC.

The sample holds a few counts of this clone. This chain uses TRBV2 with TRBJ1-6, with D unclear. V dropped 7 bases and J dropped 9 bases, with 13 bases sitting between them. The CDR3 sequence is 13 residues long. The V gene's germline CDR1 is SNHLY and CDR2 FYNNEI. The CDR3 is CASIGDLGSPLHF. CDR3 DNA sequence: TGTGCCAGCATTGGAGACTTGGGTTCACCCCTCCACTTT.

This chain connects TRBV6-1 to TRBJ2-3, with D tentatively TRBD2 (6 bases). Germline V CDR1 and CDR2: MNHNS, SASEGT. V lost 4 bases to trimming and J lost 0 bases, with 20 bases between them. The CDR3 totals 18 residues. CDR3 in DNA: TGTGCCAGCAGTGTGGGGCTTGGGATAGCGGCTAGCACAGATACGCAGTATTTT. Protein: CASSVGLGIAASTDTQYF.